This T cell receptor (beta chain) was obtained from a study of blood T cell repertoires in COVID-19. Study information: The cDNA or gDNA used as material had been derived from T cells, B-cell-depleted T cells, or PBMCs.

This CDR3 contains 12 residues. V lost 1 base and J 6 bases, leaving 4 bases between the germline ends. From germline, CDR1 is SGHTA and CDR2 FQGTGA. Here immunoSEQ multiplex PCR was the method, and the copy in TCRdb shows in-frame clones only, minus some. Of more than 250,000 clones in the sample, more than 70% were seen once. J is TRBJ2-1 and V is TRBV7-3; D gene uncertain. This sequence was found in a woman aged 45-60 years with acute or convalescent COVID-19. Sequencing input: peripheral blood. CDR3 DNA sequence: TGTGCCAGCAGCTTAAATCTCAATGAGCAGTTCTTC. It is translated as CASSLNLNEQFF.